Listed here are 18 T cell receptor beta chains from one sample, sequenced in a study of T cell repertoires in cytomegalovirus infection. TCRdb processed the reads anew with MiXCR; each CDR3 protein has one entry. The profile shows under 200,000 distinct CDR3 sequences, more than 9% of them singletons. The specimen was PBMCs. Source of these receptors: a human donor in good health (CMV status not recorded). Some clones in this sample may be carry-over from other donors' samples.

The sample holds many counts of this clonotype. The chain combines TRBV7-2 with TRBJ1-5; tentatively, D is TRBD1 (6 bases). V was pared by 5 bases and J by 9 bases, with 17 bases between. The CDR3 covers 14 residues. Germline V gene sequence: CDR1 SGHTA, CDR2 FQGNSA. Here the CDR3 DNA reads TGTGCCAGCAGCCCCCAGGGGTCGAGTAGGCCCCAGCATTTT. This gives the protein CASSPQGSSRPQHF.

This clonotype was counted ten times or more. CDR3 in amino acids: CASRMMKINSPLHF. Written as DNA, the CDR3 is TGTGCCAGCAGGATGATGAAAATTAATTCACCCCTCCACTTT. V is TRBV28 and J is TRBJ1-6; D remains unclear. CDR1 MDHEN and CDR2 SYDVKM come from the germline V gene. CDR3 size: 14 residues. Trimming took 6 bases from V and 6 from J, leaving 12 bases between them.

Comment on this clonotype: Being one base from a much bigger clone, this may be a read error. The chain has TRBV19 and TRBJ1-5; 7 nucleotides align to TRBD1. The CDR3 totals 16 residues. Germline loops: CDR1 LNHDA, CDR2 SQIVND (reference sequence). In DNA form, the CDR3 reads TGTGACAGTAGTATGGGTGAGGGGGCTAATCATCAGCCCCAGCATTTT. Residues: CDSSMGEGANHQPQHF.

This clonotype was picked up many times. This chain connects TRBV12-3 or TRBV12-4 to TRBJ1-3, with D possibly being TRBD1 (5 bases). The CDR3 has 15 residues. The ends were cut back, 5 bases at V and 0 bases at J, with 11 bases in the middle. The CDR3 sequence: CASSTTAYSGNTIYF. In nucleotides, the CDR3 is TGTGCCAGCAGTACGACAGCCTACTCTGGAAACACCATATATTTT.

This CDR3 is CASRTDPGTEAFF. The DNA of the CDR3 is TGCGCCAGCCGGACAGACCCTGGCACTGAAGCTTTCTTT. V usage is TRBV5-1 and J usage is TRBJ1-1, with D possibly TRBD1 on 6 matching bases. This CDR3 has 13 residues. Germline assignment: CDR1 SGHRS and CDR2 YFSETQ. V lost 7 bases to trimming and J lost 4 bases, with 14 bases between them.

This clonotype was picked up many times. The V and J genes are TRBV7-2 and TRBJ2-1; D ambiguous. Germline V gene data show CDR1 as SGHTA and CDR2 as FQGNSA. CDR3 length: 12 residues. V gave up 1 base and J gave up 9 bases, with 7 bases separating them. CDR3 residues: CASSLGTFEQFF. The CDR3 DNA reads TGTGCCAGCAGCTTAGGTACGTTTGAGCAGTTCTTC. Full variable domain (outside the CDR3, taken from reference TRBV7-2 and TRBJ2-1): GAGVSQSPSNKVTEKGKDVELRCDPISGHTALYWYRQSLGQGLEFLIYFQGNSAPDKSGLPSDRFSAERTGGSVSTLTIQRTQQEDSAVYLCASSLGTFEQFFGPGTRLTVL.

This clonotype was seen at least ten times. This chain uses TRBV4-3 with TRBJ2-2, with D uncertain. Germline CDR1 is LGHNA and CDR2 is YSLEER. Trimming cost V 0 bases and J 6 bases, with 5 bases left between them. CDR3 length: 13 residues. CDR3 bases: TGCGCCAGCAGCCAAGATCTGTCCGGGGAGCTGTTTTTT. Translating gives CASSQDLSGELFF.

A few counts support this clonotype. Possible read error: a much larger clone is one base away. This chain uses TRBV12-3 or TRBV12-4 with TRBJ1-4; D uncertain. The length of the CDR3 is 12 residues. The CDR3 DNA follows: TGTGCCAGTAGTGGCGGGGATGACAAACCGTTTTTT. Its translation: CASSGGDDKPFF.

In this sample, this clonotype turned up a few times. This chain connects TRBV7-3 to TRBJ2-3; 7 bases agree with TRBD2. Unmatched junction bases numbered 11, after V lost 4 bases and J lost 1 base. This CDR3 has 17 residues. Germline-derived CDR1 and CDR2 are SGHTA and FQGTGA. CDR3 nucleotide sequence: TGTGCCAGCAGCTCACACGGGCTAGCGGATGGCACAGATACGCAGTATTTT. It yields the protein CASSSHGLADGTDTQYF. The variable domain in full, completed from reference TRBV7-3 and TRBJ2-3, reads GAGVSQTPSNKVTEKGKYVELRCDPISGHTALYWYRQSLGQGPEFLIYFQGTGAADDSGLPNDRFFAVRPEGSVSTLKIQRTERGDSAVYLCASSSHGLADGTDTQYFGPGTRLTVL.

This chain joins TRBV28 and TRBJ2-7, with a possible D match to TRBD1 (5 bases). The CDR3 covers 12 residues. The germline V and J ends were trimmed by 8 bases and 3 bases, with 11 bases remaining between them. The germline V gene encodes CDR1 MDHEN and CDR2 SYDVKM. For the CDR3, the DNA is TGTGCCAGCCTAGACAGAAACTACGAGCAGTACTTC. It codes for CASLDRNYEQYF.

CDR3 sequence (DNA): TGTGCCAGCAGCCTGGGACAGAGATACTACGAGCAGTACTTC. It yields the protein CASSLGQRYYEQYF. The chain is built from TRBV5-8 and TRBJ2-7; 7 bases map to TRBD1. The germline V gene has CDR1 SGHTS and CDR2 YDEGEE. J was trimmed by 3 bases and V by 4 bases; bases with no gene match: 7. The CDR3 spans 14 residues.

This clonotype was detected ten times or more. The CDR3 DNA follows: TGTGCCAGCAGTCCCCGACGGGTCGCCGGGAACACTGAAGCTTTCTTT. This gives the protein CASSPRRVAGNTEAFF. The chain joins TRBV28 to TRBJ1-1; D is unclear. In germline, CDR1 is MDHEN, CDR2 SYDVKM. CDR3 length: 16 amino acids. V lost 5 bases to trimming and J lost 1 base, with 17 bases between them.

There are many counts of this clonotype. The chain recombines TRBV28 with TRBJ1-5, with D tentatively TRBD1 (6 bases). This CDR3 contains 19 residues. Per germline, CDR1 MDHEN and CDR2 SYDVKM. Trimming cost V 5 bases and J 4 bases, with 27 bases left between them. CDR3 protein: CASSELHFRGQLSNQPQHF. DNA of the CDR3: TGTGCCAGCAGTGAGCTCCATTTTCGGGGGCAACTTTCAAATCAGCCCCAGCATTTT.

This clonotype has at least ten counts. The chain couples TRBV2 to TRBJ1-1; weak D call: TRBD1 (5 bases). V gave up 7 bases and J gave up 4 bases, with 19 bases separating them. CDR3 length: 15 amino acids. Germline assignment: CDR1 SNHLY and CDR2 FYNNEI. CDR3 bases: TGTGCCAGCAACCCCGGGAGGGGAGCAGGCACTGAAGCTTTCTTT. It encodes CASNPGRGAGTEAFF.

This clonotype was recorded at least ten times. The chain combines TRBV29-1 with TRBJ2-1; TRBD1 aligns across 7 bases. The CDR3 covers 14 residues. The germline V gene has CDR1 SQVTM and CDR2 ANQGSEA. With V trimmed by 6 bases and J by 6 bases, 11 bases remained unmatched. The CDR3 DNA reads as TGCAGCGTGGGTTTGACAGGGTGGCTCAATGAGCAGTTCTTC. Protein sequence: CSVGLTGWLNEQFF.

This clonotype was found many times. This rearrangement joins TRBV20-1 to TRBJ2-5; no clear D gene. Germline V gene lookup returns CDR1 DFQATT and CDR2 SNEGSKA (reference sequence). This CDR3 has 13 residues. The V and J ends lost 1 base and 3 bases respectively, with 9 bases between them. The CDR3 region has the DNA TGCAGTGCTAGAGTGGGCAGCAAAGAGACCCAGTACTTC. Translated, it gives CSARVGSKETQYF.

This clonotype was detected many times. The genes are TRBV7-6 and TRBJ2-7; 8 nucleotides agree with TRBD1. V shed 4 bases, J shed 1 base, and the junction held 9 bases outside the gene matches. This CDR3 spans 16 amino acids. Per germline, CDR1 SGHVS and CDR2 FNYEAQ. DNA of the CDR3: TGTGCCAGCAGCTGTTGTATCACAGGGGGTTCCTACGAGCAGTACTTC. Its translation is CASSCCITGGSYEQYF. The variable domain in full, completed from reference TRBV7-6 and TRBJ2-7, reads GAGVSQSPRYKVTKRGQDVALRCDPISGHVSLYWYRQALGQGPEFLTYFNYEAQQDKSGLPNDRFSAERPEGSISTLTIQRTEQRDSAMYRCASSCCITGGSYEQYFGPGTRLTVT.

This clonotype was found many times. The chain links TRBV7-2 to TRBJ1-4; D unresolved. From germline, CDR1 is SGHTA and CDR2 FQGNSA. The germline V and J ends were trimmed by 2 bases and 4 bases, with 14 bases remaining between them. The CDR3 is made up of 16 amino acids. CDR3 nucleotides: TGTGCCAGCAGCTTATCCCGGGCCCTTCTTAATGAAAAACTGTTTTTT. It translates to CASSLSRALLNEKLFF. Using reference TRBV7-2 and TRBJ1-4 for the parts outside the CDR3, the full variable domain is GAGVSQSPSNKVTEKGKDVELRCDPISGHTALYWYRQSLGQGLEFLIYFQGNSAPDKSGLPSDRFSAERTGGSVSTLTIQRTQQEDSAVYLCASSLSRALLNEKLFFGSGTQLSVL.